This T cell receptor (beta chain) is from a study of human T cells and chemical hapten exposure. Study background: DPC 0.01% went on the upper back by patch test, with reading at 6 days. General study findings and limits: Significantly greater numbers of large CDR3 similarity clusters came from expanded TCRs than from controls.

One entry per CDR3 protein results from TCRdb running MiXCR on the RACE reads. The sample holds approximately 89,000 distinct CDR3 sequences, roughly a tenth seen once. Documented time point: patch test 2, 6 weeks after DPC sensitization. Treatment: therapeutic diphenylcyclopropenone sensitization with weekly scalp DPC. Total RNA was isolated from unfractionated whole blood. The table lists this clonotype with many counts. The antigen remains undetermined. This CDR3 is built from 15 residues. V lost 0 bases to trimming and J lost 3 bases, with 12 bases between them. Germline assignment: CDR1 MNHEY and CDR2 SVGEGT.

This TCR derives from a woman aged 30 to 39 with alopecia areata. Some clones in this sample may be carry-over from other donors' samples. The rearrangement uses TRBV6-2 or TRBV6-3 and TRBJ2-7; D perhaps matches TRBD2 (6 bases). The starting material was whole blood, obtained in connection with sensitization to the hapten diphenylcyclopropenone (DPC). CDR3 in DNA: TGTGCCAGCAGTTACTCGTCGTCGGGGGACTACGAGCAGTACTTC. Amino acid sequence: CASSYSSSGDYEQYF.